The 21 T cell receptor beta chains presented below share a single source sample, sequenced in a study of T cells after yellow fever vaccination. A single record per CDR3 protein comes from TCRdb applying MiXCR to the 5' RACE reads. The table records some 150,000 distinct CDR3 sequences, 5% to 8% of them present only once. The specimen was CD4+ T cells sorted from PBMCs, collected 10 days after the yellow fever booster vaccination. The source is a man aged 30 to 45 who received the YFV17D yellow fever vaccine.

This clonotype has ten or more counts. This sequence joins TRBV5-1 and TRBJ2-3, with no clear D. The CDR3 runs to 15 residues. CDR1 SGHRS and CDR2 YFSETQ come from the germline V gene. Trimming left V 4 bases short and J 0 bases short, with 12 bases between. CDR3 bases: TGCGCCAGCAGCCATCGGACGGATAGCACAGATACGCAGTATTTT. Protein: CASSHRTDSTDTQYF.

This chain links TRBV27 with TRBJ1-5, with D possibly being TRBD1 (6 bases). Trimming cost V 6 bases and J 1 base, with 16 bases left between them. CDR1 is MNHEY, CDR2 SMNVEV, per germline (reference sequence). This CDR3 has 16 residues. For the CDR3, the DNA is TGTGCCAGCAGGCCCCGGGGGGGGGCCAGCAATCAGCCCCAGCATTTT. It yields the protein CASRPRGGASNQPQHF.

This clonotype was observed a few times. The CDR3 nucleotides are TGTGCCAGCAGCTTCAGCAGGCGTCTCTACGAGCAGTACTTC. Its translation: CASSFSRRLYEQYF. The chain combines TRBV11-2 with TRBJ2-7; D gene uncertain. V was pared by 3 bases and J by 3 bases, with 12 bases between. The CDR3 sequence is 14 residues long. Germline loops: CDR1 SGHAT, CDR2 FQNNGV.

This clonotype was seen a handful of times. This sequence joins TRBV5-1 and TRBJ2-2, with D unresolved. CDR1 and CDR2 from the germline V gene are SGHRS and YFSETQ. There are 11 residues in the CDR3. Trimming left V 2 bases short and J 10 bases short, with 6 bases between. The CDR3 DNA reads TGCGCCAGCAGCTTTGGTTTGGAGCTGTTTTTT. Translation: CASSFGLELFF.

The chain is built from TRBV6-6 and TRBJ1-1, with TRBD1 matching 9 bases. The junction had 5 bases not matched to a gene; V was cut back by 7 bases and J by 2 bases. Germline V gene data show CDR1 as MNHNY and CDR2 as SVGAGI (reference sequence). The CDR3 is 14 amino acids. The CDR3 region has the DNA TGTGCCAGCATACAGGGGGCTGGTAACACTGAAGCTTTCTTT. Amino acid sequence: CASIQGAGNTEAFF.

The rearrangement links TRBV27 to TRBJ1-6; the D gene is possibly TRBD1 (6 bases). Trimming removed 3 bases from V and 6 bases from J, with 21 bases in between. The CDR3 loop spans 18 amino acids. The germline gives CDR1 MNHEY, CDR2 SMNVEV (reference sequence). Written as DNA, the CDR3 is TGTGCCAGCAGTTTGTCGAACGCCGGACAGAGGCTTAATTCACCCCTCCACTTT. As protein: CASSLSNAGQRLNSPLHF.

The chain recombines TRBV30 with TRBJ2-1; 8 nucleotides align to TRBD2. V gave up 0 bases and J gave up 1 base; unmatched junction bases: 8. There are 17 residues in the CDR3. Germline-derived CDR1 and CDR2 are GTSNPN and SVGIG (reference sequence). CDR3 loop: CAWSVRVSGMSYNEQFF. CDR3 nucleotide sequence: TGTGCCTGGAGTGTGAGGGTTAGCGGGATGTCCTACAATGAGCAGTTCTTC.

This clonotype was detected ten times or more. The genes are TRBV7-2 and TRBJ2-7; D gene unclear. V lost 1 base and J lost 4, with 14 bases in between. This CDR3 spans 15 amino acids. Germline lookup yields CDR1 SGHTA and CDR2 FQGNSA. The CDR3 loop is CASSLEVSRRYEQYF. In DNA, the CDR3 is TGTGCCAGCAGCTTAGAGGTTTCGCGGAGATACGAGCAGTACTTC.

This clonotype has at least ten counts. The J gene is TRBJ2-7, the V gene TRBV20-1; TRBD2 matches 8 bases. The CDR3 consists of 14 residues. CDR1 DFQATT and CDR2 SNEGSKA come from the germline V gene (reference sequence). V lost 5 bases to trimming and J lost 3 bases; unmatched junction nucleotides: 9. In DNA form, the CDR3 reads TGCAGTGCTGCCGGGGGGGGCAGATACTACGAGCAGTACTTC. Its translation is CSAAGGGRYYEQYF.

Ten or more counts support this clonotype. V gene TRBV20-1 combines with J gene TRBJ1-5; TRBD1 agrees at 7 bases. There are 15 residues in the CDR3. With 1 base clipped from V and 5 bases from J, the junction kept 8 bases outside the gene matches. In germline, CDR1 is DFQATT, CDR2 SNEGSKA (reference sequence). Here the CDR3 DNA reads TGCAGTGCTAGAGCGTTGACAGGGCAAGATCAGCCCCAGCATTTT. This codes for CSARALTGQDQPQHF.

The rearrangement uses TRBV29-1 and TRBJ2-3; TRBD2 is a possible D gene (5 bases). In germline, CDR1 is SQVTM, CDR2 ANQGSEA. V was trimmed by 7 bases and J by 4 bases, leaving 15 bases between them. The CDR3 spans 13 residues. CDR3 sequence: CSGSAYSADTQYF. The CDR3 nucleotides read TGCAGCGGCTCAGCGTATAGCGCAGATACGCAGTATTTT.

This clonotype is labeled medium-sized. The chain has TRBV29-1 and TRBJ2-7; D possibly corresponds to TRBD1 (6 bases). Trimming shortened V by 4 bases and J by 4 bases, and 14 bases separated the two germline ends. This CDR3 comprises 13 residues. Per the germline V gene, CDR1 is SQVTM and CDR2 is ANQGSEA. The CDR3 spells CSVGVSQGYEQYF. As DNA, the CDR3 is TGCAGCGTTGGTGTAAGCCAGGGGTACGAGCAGTACTTC.

At least ten counts were recorded for this clonotype. The rearrangement joins TRBV10-3 to TRBJ1-5; no clear D. Trimming took off 0 bases at V and 2 bases at J, with 8 bases between the two ends. Germline V lookup: CDR1 ENHRY, CDR2 SYGVKD. The CDR3 is 15 residues long. DNA for the CDR3: TGTGCCATCAGTGAGTCTCGAGTGGGCAATCAGCCCCAGCATTTT. It yields the protein CAISESRVGNQPQHF.

This clonotype was seen at least ten times. CDR3 residues: CASSPGARLGTQYF. The CDR3 DNA follows: TGTGCCAGCAGTCCGGGAGCTCGTTTGGGGACCCAGTACTTC. The rearrangement uses TRBV7-2 and TRBJ2-5; tentative D call: TRBD2 (6 bases). V shed 6 bases and J shed 7 bases, with 18 bases lying between them. CDR1 is SGHTA, CDR2 FQGNSA, per germline. The CDR3 length is 14 residues.

The chain uses TRBV5-1 and TRBJ2-3; D not resolved. V shed 4 bases and J shed 3 bases, with 9 bases lying between them. Germline lookup yields CDR1 SGHRS and CDR2 YFSETQ. The CDR3 is 13 amino acids. CDR3 residues: CASSGSQTDTQYF. CDR3 DNA: TGCGCCAGCAGCGGCAGCCAAACAGATACGCAGTATTTT.

This clonotype was seen ten or more times. V usage is TRBV7-6 and J usage is TRBJ2-2; a weak D match, TRBD1 (6 bases). Germline-derived CDR1 and CDR2 are SGHVS and FNYEAQ. The CDR3 sequence is 16 residues long. Trimming stripped 1 base from V and 2 bases from J, with 11 bases between. The CDR3 region has the DNA TGTGCCAGCAGCTTAGGAGTGGGGACAAACACCGGGGAGCTGTTTTTT. Its translation: CASSLGVGTNTGELFF.

The chain has TRBV21-1 and TRBJ1-6; the D call TRBD1 from the table was never checked on the DNA. TRBV21-1 is a pseudogene segment. CDR3 length: 17 amino acids. CDR3 loop: CARSADLPGQLNSPLHF. The DNA of the CDR3 is TGTGCCAGGTCCGCCGATTTACCGGGACAGTTGAATTCACCCCTCCACTTT.

The sample holds many counts of this clonotype. This sequence joins TRBV7-2 and TRBJ2-3; D possibly corresponds to TRBD2 (6 bases). Per the germline V gene, CDR1 is SGHTA and CDR2 is FQGNSA. CDR3 length: 15 residues. Trimming stripped 5 bases from V and 0 bases from J, with 12 bases between. CDR3 protein: CASSPTGLSTDTQYF. The CDR3 coding sequence is TGTGCCAGCAGCCCAACGGGACTTAGCACAGATACGCAGTATTTT. Complete variable domain (other parts from reference TRBV7-2 and TRBJ2-3): GAGVSQSPSNKVTEKGKDVELRCDPISGHTALYWYRQSLGQGLEFLIYFQGNSAPDKSGLPSDRFSAERTGGSVSTLTIQRTQQEDSAVYLCASSPTGLSTDTQYFGPGTRLTVL.

This clonotype has at least ten counts. The rearrangement joins TRBV20-1 to TRBJ1-2; 8 bases map to TRBD1. V dropped 0 bases and J dropped 2; count of bases not matched to a gene: 5. The CDR3 runs 15 residues. CDR1 is DFQATT, CDR2 SNEGSKA, per germline (reference sequence). CDR3 DNA sequence: TGCAGTGCTAGAGAGACAGGGGAGCCCAACTATGGCTACACCTTC. It translates to CSARETGEPNYGYTF.

This clonotype was observed at least ten times. J is TRBJ2-7 and V is TRBV29-1; TRBD2 agrees at 7 bases. After removal of 7 bases from V and 5 bases from J, the junction contained 14 bases not matched to a gene. Germline V gene lookup returns CDR1 SQVTM and CDR2 ANQGSEA. CDR3 length: 14 amino acids. In DNA, the CDR3 is TGCAGCGCGAGGGGCGGGGGTCCGGACCACGAGCAGTACTTC. It codes for CSARGGGPDHEQYF.

There are many counts of this clonotype. The CDR3 protein is CASSGKTSVGETQYF. In DNA form, the CDR3 reads TGTGCCAGCAGCGGCAAAACTAGCGTCGGAGAGACCCAGTACTTC. The chain uses TRBV7-2 and TRBJ2-5, with 7 bases aligning to TRBD2. Germline CDR1 and CDR2: SGHTA and FQGNSA. This CDR3 spans 15 amino acids. V lost 5 bases and J lost 4; bases outside the gene matches: 10.